The source of this T cell receptor (beta chain) is a study of blood T cells in healthy people across ages. For every donor, a draw yielded ten milliliters of peripheral blood. No fewer than 6 million PBMCs went into each sample. The use of a sample-barcoded 5' primer and a J-beta primer mix characterized a second PCR of roughly 6 to 11 cycles. A template-switch adaptor that had 12 random nucleotides put a tag on each cDNA molecule. A minimum of 3 million CDR3-containing paired-end reads was obtained for each sample. TCRdb re-called the 5' RACE reads with MiXCR, one entry per CDR3 protein. The table includes about 1,600,000 distinct CDR3 sequences, about 43% detected once. This clonotype was seen a handful of times. Input material: blood. The sequence was obtained from a woman between 18 and 29 years old in good health.

The CDR3, as DNA: TGTGCCAGCAGCTTAGCGCTAAGGGGGCGGACTGAAGCTTTCTTT. This encodes CASSLALRGRTEAFF. V is TRBV7-2 and J is TRBJ1-1, with 7 bases lining up with TRBD1. V was pared by 0 bases and J by 5 bases, with 6 bases of the junction left unmatched. The CDR3 extends over 15 amino acids. Germline V gives CDR1 SGHTA, CDR2 FQGNSA.